The entry below describes one TCR beta chain. The source of the sample is a study of blood T cell repertoires in COVID-19. Study-wide context: Specimens from acute and convalescent COVID-19 originated in the United States, Italy and Spain. T cells, B-cell-depleted T cells, or PBMCs supplied cDNA or gDNA.

V was clipped by 1 base and J by 7 bases, with 8 bases between them. Germline CDR1 LNHNV, CDR2 YYDKDF (reference sequence). This CDR3 has 12 residues. As handled by the study authors: Amplifying reference gene primers gave estimates of nucleated cell counts. Profiled with immunoSEQ multiplex PCR; TCRdb holds only in-frame clones, not every one. The DNA was the basis for D and trimming; V, J and clone size are from that table. This table holds a few hundred thousand clones, 70% to 90% found once. This TCR came from a woman in her sixties with acute or convalescent COVID-19. The chain recombines TRBV15 with TRBJ2-7; D remains unclear. The sequenced sample consisted of peripheral blood. The CDR3 DNA follows: TGTGCCACCAGCAGAGCACTAACTGAGCAGTACTTC. The encoded protein is CATSRALTEQYF. The full variable domain, with the rest looked up from reference TRBV15 and TRBJ2-7, is DAMVIQNPRYQVTQFGKPVTLSCSQTLNHNVMYWYQQKSSQAPKLLFHYYDKDFNNEADTPDNFQSRRPNTSFCFLDIRSPGLGDTAMYLCATSRALTEQYFGPGTRLTVT.